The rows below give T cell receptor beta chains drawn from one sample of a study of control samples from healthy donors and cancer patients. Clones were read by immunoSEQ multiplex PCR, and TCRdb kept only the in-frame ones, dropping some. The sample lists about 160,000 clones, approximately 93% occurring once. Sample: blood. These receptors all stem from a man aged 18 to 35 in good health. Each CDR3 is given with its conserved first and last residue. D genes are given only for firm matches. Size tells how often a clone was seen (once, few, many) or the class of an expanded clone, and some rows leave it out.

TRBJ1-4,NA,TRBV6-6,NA,CASSYDPGKLFF,TGTGCCAGCAGTTATGACCCCGGGAAACTGTTTTTT
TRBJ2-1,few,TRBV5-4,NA,CASSPRSPSSYNEQFF,TGTGCCAGCAGCCCCCGTAGTCCTAGCTCCTACAATGAGCAGTTCTTC
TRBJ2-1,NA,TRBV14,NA,CASSTWTSYNEQFF,TGTGCCAGCAGCACCTGGACCTCCTACAATGAGCAGTTCTTC
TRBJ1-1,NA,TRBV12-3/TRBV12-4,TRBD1,CASSLTGDTEAFF,TGTGCCAGCAGTCTGACAGGGGACACTGAAGCTTTCTTT
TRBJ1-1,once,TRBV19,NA,CASSWPNTEAFF,TGTGCCAGTAGTTGGCCGAACACTGAAGCTTTCTTT
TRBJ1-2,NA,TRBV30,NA,CAWSVEDNYGYTF,TGTGCCTGGAGTGTCGAGGATAACTATGGCTACACCTTC
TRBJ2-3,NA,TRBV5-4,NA,CASSFSAGFDTQYF,TGTGCCAGCAGCTTTTCAGCAGGGTTCGATACGCAGTATTTT
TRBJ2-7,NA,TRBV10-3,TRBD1,CAISGATGGLPYEQYF,TGTGCCATCAGTGGGGCGACAGGGGGCCTTCCCTACGAGCAGTACTTC
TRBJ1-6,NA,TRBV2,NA,CASTPGSPLHF,TGTGCCAGCACGCCGGGTTCACCCCTCCACTTT
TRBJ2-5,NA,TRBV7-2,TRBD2,CASSLVTSGQETQYF,TGTGCCAGCAGCTTAGTAACTAGCGGACAAGAGACCCAGTACTTC
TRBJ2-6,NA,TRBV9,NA,CASSRGKGRNVLTF,TGTGCCAGCAGCCGGGGGAAGGGGAGGAACGTCCTGACTTTC
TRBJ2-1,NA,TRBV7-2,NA,CASSSKFGGPYNEQFF,TGTGCCAGCAGCTCCAAGTTCGGGGGCCCTTACAATGAGCAGTTCTTC
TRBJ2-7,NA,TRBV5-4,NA,CASSLGSGRSFYEQYF,TGTGCCAGCAGCCTAGGATCGGGACGGTCTTTCTACGAGCAGTACTTC
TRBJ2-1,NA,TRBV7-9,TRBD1,CASSEGTAYNEQFF,TGTGCCAGCAGCGAGGGGACAGCTTACAATGAGCAGTTCTTC
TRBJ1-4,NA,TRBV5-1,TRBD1,CASSLGQGFEKLFF,TGCGCCAGCAGCTTAGGACAGGGGTTCGAAAAACTGTTTTTT
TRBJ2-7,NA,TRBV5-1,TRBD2,CASSLGGSGKASGEQYF,TGCGCCAGCAGCTTGGGGGGAAGCGGGAAAGCCTCCGGGGAGCAGTACTTC
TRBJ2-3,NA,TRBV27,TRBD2,CASSLSAGTSATDTQYF,TGTGCCAGCAGTTTGTCGGCCGGGACTAGCGCCACAGATACGCAGTATTTT
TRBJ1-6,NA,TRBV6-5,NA,CASSSLSGSPLHF,TGTGCCAGCTCGTCATTGTCGGGTTCACCCCTCCACTTT
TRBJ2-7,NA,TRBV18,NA,CASSPQLGTEAMTYEQYF,TGTGCCAGCTCACCACAGCTTGGCACAGAAGCAATGACCTACGAGCAGTACTTC
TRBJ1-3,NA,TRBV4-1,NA,CASTLQAGSGNTIYF,TGCGCCAGCACCCTCCAGGCCGGCTCTGGAAACACCATATATTTT
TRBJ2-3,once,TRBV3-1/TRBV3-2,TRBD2,CASRPTSGGPRTDTQYF,TGTGCCAGCAGACCTACTAGCGGGGGCCCCCGCACAGATACGCAGTATTTT
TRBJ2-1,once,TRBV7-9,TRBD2,CASSRTSGAYNEQFF,TGTGCCAGCAGCCGTACTAGCGGGGCGTACAATGAGCAGTTCTTC
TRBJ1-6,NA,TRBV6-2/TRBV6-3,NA,CASSNSGTAYSPLHF,TGTGCCAGCAGTAACTCCGGGACGGCCTATTCACCCCTCCACTTT
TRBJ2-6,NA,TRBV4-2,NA,CASSIYWVAGTSGANVLTF,TGTGCCAGCAGTATTTATTGGGTTGCAGGGACATCTGGGGCCAACGTCCTGACTTTC
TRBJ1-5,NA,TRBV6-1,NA,CASSETQPQHF,TGTGCCAGCAGTGAAACTCAGCCCCAGCATTTT
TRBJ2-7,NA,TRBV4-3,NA,CASSQDGQGRYEQYF,TGCGCCAGCAGCCAAGATGGGCAGGGCCGCTACGAGCAGTACTTC
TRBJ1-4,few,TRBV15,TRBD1,CATSKGAGANEKLFF,TGTGCCACCAGCAAGGGGGCAGGGGCTAATGAAAAACTGTTTTTT
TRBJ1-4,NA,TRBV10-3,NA,CAISESGSANEKLFF,TGTGCCATCAGTGAGTCAGGGTCAGCTAATGAAAAACTGTTTTTT
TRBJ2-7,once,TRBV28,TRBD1,CASSRDREISIYEQYF,TGTGCCAGCAGTCGTGACAGGGAAATCAGTATCTACGAGCAGTACTTC
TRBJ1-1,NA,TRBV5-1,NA,CASRDRLNTEAFF,TGCGCCAGCAGGGACAGATTGAACACTGAAGCTTTCTTT
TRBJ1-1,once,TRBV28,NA,CASSPQNRSPRAFF,TGTGCCAGCAGTCCACAGAACAGGTCACCTAGAGCTTTCTTT
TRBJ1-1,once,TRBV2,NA,CASSFRGENTEAFF,TGTGCCAGCAGTTTCAGGGGAGAGAACACTGAAGCTTTCTTT
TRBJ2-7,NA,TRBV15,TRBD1,CATSTNRDRGPHLPYEQYF,TGTGCCACCAGCACGAACCGGGACAGGGGCCCACACCTACCCTACGAGCAGTACTTC
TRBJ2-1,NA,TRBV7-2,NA,CASSSALVAAYNEQFF,TGTGCCAGCAGCTCCGCATTGGTAGCGGCCTACAATGAGCAGTTCTTC
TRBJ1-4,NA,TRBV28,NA,CASSSHATNEKLFF,TGTGCCAGCAGCTCCCATGCAACTAATGAAAAACTGTTTTTT
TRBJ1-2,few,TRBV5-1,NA,CASRRGLFWGYTF,TGCGCCAGCAGAAGGGGTCTATTTTGGGGCTACACCTTC
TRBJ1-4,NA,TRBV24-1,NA,CATSRKGFPTNEKLFF,TGTGCCACCAGTCGAAAGGGGTTTCCAACTAATGAAAAACTGTTTTTT
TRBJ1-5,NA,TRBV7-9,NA,CASSFRDQPQHF,TGTGCCAGCAGCTTCCGGGATCAGCCCCAGCATTTT
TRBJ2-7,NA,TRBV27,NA,CASSLSRGPSHEQYF,TGTGCCAGCAGTTTATCGCGGGGCCCATCCCACGAGCAGTACTTC
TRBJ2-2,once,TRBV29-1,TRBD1,CSVGQGTVTGELFF,TGCAGCGTTGGACAGGGGACAGTAACCGGGGAGCTGTTTTTT
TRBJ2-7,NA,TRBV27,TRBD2,CASSLVGGRGEEQYF,TGTGCCAGCAGCCTGGTGGGCGGGAGAGGAGAGGAGCAGTACTTC
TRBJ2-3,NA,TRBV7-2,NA,CASSSLLPDTQYF,TGTGCCAGCAGCTCCCTTCTCCCCGATACGCAGTATTTT
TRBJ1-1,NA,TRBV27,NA,CASSFRGRGMGGMNTEAFF,TGTGCCAGCAGTTTTAGGGGGAGGGGGATGGGTGGAATGAACACTGAAGCTTTCTTT
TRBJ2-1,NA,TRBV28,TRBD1,CASSEDREINEQFF,TGTGCCAGCAGCGAGGACAGGGAAATTAATGAGCAGTTCTTC
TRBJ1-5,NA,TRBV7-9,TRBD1,CASSQTGTGDWGNQPQHF,TGTGCCAGCAGCCAAACCGGGACAGGGGATTGGGGAAATCAGCCCCAGCATTTT
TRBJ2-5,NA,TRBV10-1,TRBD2,CASRNVSGGAGETQYF,TGCGCCAGCAGGAACGTGAGCGGGGGGGCCGGAGAGACCCAGTACTTC
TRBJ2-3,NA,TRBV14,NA,CASSLDPTGNTDTQYF,TGTGCCAGCAGCCTCGACCCGACAGGCAACACAGATACGCAGTATTTT
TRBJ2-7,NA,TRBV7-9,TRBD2,CASSLSTSGWSSYEQYF,TGTGCCAGCAGCTTAAGCACTAGCGGATGGAGCTCCTACGAGCAGTACTTC
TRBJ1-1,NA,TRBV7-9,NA,CASSLTQTEAFF,TGTGCCAGCAGCTTAACCCAGACTGAAGCTTTCTTT
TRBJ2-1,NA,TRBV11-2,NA,CASSFVHGPPYNEQFF,TGTGCCAGCAGCTTCGTGCATGGTCCCCCCTACAATGAGCAGTTCTTC
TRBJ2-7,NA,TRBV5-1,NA,CASSLGGQGTYEQYF,TGCGCCAGCAGCTTGGGAGGGCAGGGGACATACGAGCAGTACTTC